This passage covers 12 T cell receptor beta chains from one sample sequenced in a study of blood T cell repertoires in COVID-19. Method: immunoSEQ multiplex PCR; TCRdb's copy keeps in-frame clones and lacks some. The profile shows about 230,000 clones, approximately 88% of them singletons. Sequences were obtained from peripheral blood. Receptors originate from a man aged 35 to 55 with acute or convalescent COVID-19.

The rearrangement uses TRBV19 and TRBJ2-7; TRBD1 agrees at 7 bases. Trimming removed 3 bases from V and 4 bases from J; junction bases left unmatched: 9. Looked up from germline, CDR1 is LNHDA and CDR2 is SQIVND (reference sequence). The CDR3 consists of 15 residues. CDR3 sequence: CASSIFRQGLYEQYF. Here the CDR3 DNA reads TGTGCCAGTAGTATTTTCAGACAGGGCTTGTACGAGCAGTACTTC.

This clone was counted between two and nine times. V is TRBV19 and J is TRBJ2-7; possible D gene TRBD2, 5 bases. Trimming took 9 bases from V and 4 from J, leaving 22 bases between them. Germline values: CDR1 LNHDA, CDR2 SQIVND (reference sequence). This CDR3 region has 15 residues. CDR3 sequence reads: CARGSAGIPSYEQYF. The CDR3 DNA reads TGTGCCAGGGGGTCGGCGGGCATCCCCTCTTACGAGCAGTACTTC.

The chain joins TRBV2 to TRBJ2-3, with TRBD2 matching over 13 bases. This CDR3 has 16 amino acids. The junction had 7 bases not matched to a gene; V was cut back by 6 bases and J by 4 bases. The V gene's germline CDR1 is SNHLY and CDR2 FYNNEI. CDR3 sequence (DNA): TGTGCCAGCAGGGTCGGACTAGCGGGAGTTTCAGATACGCAGTATTTT. Amino acid sequence: CASRVGLAGVSDTQYF.

This rearrangement joins TRBV4-2 to TRBJ1-3, with a tentative D call TRBD1 (5 bases). Germline CDR1 LGHNA, CDR2 YNFKEQ. V was trimmed by 0 bases and J by 4 bases, leaving 10 bases between them. The CDR3 sequence is 15 residues long. The CDR3 sequence: CASSQDGGAGNTIYF. The CDR3 region has the DNA TGTGCCAGCAGCCAAGATGGAGGGGCCGGAAACACCATATATTTT.

The J gene is TRBJ2-7, the V gene TRBV9; the match to TRBD2 covers 7 bases. This CDR3 is 15 amino acids long. Germline values: CDR1 SGDLS, CDR2 YYNGEE. V dropped 0 bases and J dropped 2; count of bases not matched to a gene: 5. The CDR3 bases are TGTGCCAGCAGCGTAGGTCTAGCGGAAGCCTACGAGCAGTACTTC. This sequence encodes CASSVGLAEAYEQYF.

The chain employs TRBV6-1 and TRBJ1-6, with TRBD1 identical over 10 bases. Trimming at V came to 6 bases and at J to 4 bases, leaving 9 bases not matched to a gene. The germline gives CDR1 MNHNS, CDR2 SASEGT. The CDR3 sequence is 17 residues long. The CDR3 nucleotides read TGTGCCAGCAGCGAACCCGGGACAGGGGTTTATAATTCACCCCTCCACTTT. Translation: CASSEPGTGVYNSPLHF.

The V gene is TRBV24-1, the J gene TRBJ2-5; 12 bases are a match to TRBD1. With V trimmed by 3 bases and J by 5 bases, 6 bases remained unmatched. The CDR3 loop spans 16 amino acids. Per the germline V gene, CDR1 is KGHDR and CDR2 is SFDVKD. The CDR3 region is CATSDPGTGGMETQYF. The CDR3 DNA reads as TGTGCCACCAGTGATCCCGGGACAGGGGGCATGGAGACCCAGTACTTC.

This clone was counted once. The rearrangement uses TRBV27 and TRBJ1-3; D is perhaps TRBD1 (5 bases). CDR1 is MNHEY and CDR2 is SMNVEV in the germline V gene (reference sequence). The CDR3 runs to 14 residues. Trimming left V 8 bases short and J 4 bases short, with 15 bases between. CDR3 sequence reads: CASAEYGGGNTIYF. The CDR3 coding sequence is TGTGCCAGCGCGGAGTACGGGGGGGGAAACACCATATATTTT.

This sequence joins TRBV27 and TRBJ2-1, with 10 bases identical to TRBD2. Germline loops: CDR1 MNHEY, CDR2 SMNVEV (reference sequence). The CDR3 length is 14 residues. Trimming removed 6 bases from V and 12 bases from J; junction bases left unmatched: 11. In nucleotides, the CDR3 is TGTGCCAGCAGCCGCCGGCTAGCGGGAGATGGGCAGTTCTTC. It is translated as CASSRRLAGDGQFF.

This clone showed up just a few times. V and J are TRBV7-8 and TRBJ2-3, with TRBD2 matching over 10 bases. V shed 5 bases, J shed 0 bases, and the junction held 5 bases outside the gene matches. The germline CDR1 and CDR2 sequences are SGHVS and FQNEAQ. CDR3 length equals 16 residues. This CDR3 is CASSEGLAASTDTQYF. The CDR3 region has the DNA TGTGCCAGCAGCGAAGGACTAGCGGCGAGCACAGATACGCAGTATTTT.

The V and J genes are TRBV5-1 and TRBJ2-1, with a possible D match to TRBD2 (6 bases). Germline CDR1 is SGHRS and CDR2 is YFSETQ. Trimming took 1 base from V and 6 from J, leaving 8 bases between them. The length of the CDR3 is 13 residues. The CDR3 protein is CASSLLGGNEQFF. CDR3 DNA sequence: TGCGCCAGCAGCTTGTTGGGGGGCAATGAGCAGTTCTTC.

This clone appeared a single time. This sequence joins TRBV7-9 and TRBJ2-1, with D unresolved. CDR1 is SEHNR, CDR2 FQNEAQ, per germline (reference sequence). The CDR3 sequence is 14 residues long. V lost 4 bases and J 8 bases, leaving 15 bases between the germline ends. Here the CDR3 DNA reads TGTGCCAGCAGCTCTAACGAACCTCGGGATGAGCAGTTCTTC. Protein: CASSSNEPRDEQFF.